Listed below are T cell receptor beta chains from one sample, sequenced in a study of CD8 T cells in ankylosing spondylitis. TCRdb processed the 5' RACE reads anew with MiXCR; each CDR3 protein has one entry. The sample lists fewer than 400,000 distinct CDR3 sequences, approximately 14% occurring once. Sequenced input: blood, either unsorted or a sorted T cell fraction (not recorded which). The receptor set was obtained from a male donor with ankylosing spondylitis or in good health (not recorded which). Both conserved end residues are part of each CDR3. D genes are given only for firm matches. Size tells how often a clone was seen (once, few, many) or the class of an expanded clone, and some rows leave it out.

j_call d_call clone_size v_call cdr3_aa cdr3_nt
TRBJ1-5 NA NA TRBV6-6 CASSYSEQPQHF TGTGCCAGCAGTTACTCAGAGCAGCCCCAGCATTTT
TRBJ2-3 NA once TRBV20-1 CSASPGALSTDTQYF TGCAGTGCTAGCCCCGGGGCCCTTAGCACAGATACGCAGTATTTT
TRBJ1-1 NA NA TRBV20-1 CSVRGTEAFF TGCAGTGTTAGGGGCACTGAAGCTTTCTTT
TRBJ2-2 TRBD1 once TRBV4-2 CARSPGTGRTGELFF TGTGCCAGGAGCCCGGGGACAGGGAGGACCGGGGAGCTGTTTTTT
TRBJ1-2 TRBD1 many TRBV5-1 CASSLTGEIGYTF TGCGCCAGCAGCTTGACAGGGGAGATCGGCTACACCTTC
TRBJ2-2 NA few TRBV27 CASSSRGNTGELFF TGTGCCAGCAGTTCCAGGGGGAACACCGGGGAGCTGTTTTTT
TRBJ1-5 NA few TRBV29-1 CSVVEGYTQHF TGCAGCGTTGTTGAGGGGTACACCCAGCATTTT
TRBJ2-3 TRBD2 NA TRBV20-1 CSASGLAGDYTQYF TGCAGTGCTAGTGGACTAGCGGGAGACTATACGCAGTATTTT
TRBJ2-1 NA many TRBV5-1 CASSTPPGRAYNEQFF TGCGCCAGCAGCACCCCCCCCGGCAGGGCCTACAATGAGCAGTTCTTC
TRBJ2-7 TRBD2 few TRBV7-2 CASSRTSGGAYEQYF TGTGCCAGCAGCCGGACTAGCGGGGGGGCTTACGAGCAGTACTTC
TRBJ2-3 TRBD2 few TRBV10-3 CAISEVRLATSTDTQYF TGTGCCATCAGTGAGGTTAGACTAGCCACGTCCACAGATACGCAGTATTTT
TRBJ1-6 NA NA TRBV5-1 CASSLGTVGGSPLHF TGCGCCAGCAGCTTGGGAACAGTAGGAGGGTCACCCCTCCACTTT
TRBJ1-1 TRBD1 NA TRBV27 CASKGDRVNTEAFF TGTGCCAGCAAGGGAGACAGGGTGAACACTGAAGCTTTCTTT
TRBJ2-7 TRBD2 NA TRBV3-1 CASSQRGLAGSYEQYF TGTGCCAGCAGCCAGAGGGGACTAGCGGGTTCCTACGAGCAGTACTTC
TRBJ2-7 TRBD1 few TRBV12-3/TRBV12-4 CASSSPDRGQYEQYF TGTGCCAGCAGTTCCCCGGACAGGGGACAGTACGAGCAGTACTTC
TRBJ2-1 TRBD2 NA TRBV5-1 CASSSSGGLAGVNEQFF TGCGCCAGCAGCTCCTCGGGAGGACTAGCGGGAGTAAATGAGCAGTTCTTC
TRBJ1-1 NA NA TRBV5-1 CASSRRGAAEAFF TGCGCCAGCAGTCGTAGGGGTGCGGCTGAAGCTTTCTTT
TRBJ2-2 NA few TRBV2 CASSVSANTGELFF TGTGCCAGCAGTGTCTCAGCGAACACCGGGGAGCTGTTTTTT
TRBJ2-1 NA NA TRBV7-9 CASSSPGTFYNEQFF TGTGCCAGCAGTTCCCCCGGGACCTTTTACAATGAGCAGTTCTTC
TRBJ2-5 TRBD2 few TRBV18 CASSPLAGRQETQYF TGTGCCAGCTCACCACTAGCGGGGAGGCAAGAGACCCAGTACTTC
TRBJ2-3 NA few TRBV5-1 CASSLAWETDTQYF TGCGCCAGCAGCTTGGCCTGGGAAACAGATACGCAGTATTTT
TRBJ2-7 NA NA TRBV15 CATSRGGTGYEQYF TGTGCCACCAGCAGAGGGGGGACGGGCTACGAGCAGTACTTC
TRBJ1-6 NA NA TRBV4-1 CASSGGGPNNSPLHF TGCGCCAGCAGCGGGGGGGGACCGAATAATTCACCCCTCCACTTT
TRBJ2-3 TRBD2 NA TRBV5-1 CASSLEPSGGTDTQYF TGCGCCAGCAGCTTGGAGCCTAGCGGGGGCACAGATACGCAGTATTTT
TRBJ2-7 NA NA TRBV6-5 CASSYSGGIPIYEQYF TGTGCCAGCAGTTACTCGGGGGGTATACCGATCTACGAGCAGTACTTC
TRBJ2-3 NA NA TRBV20-1 CSARDGAGSSGTQYF TGCAGTGCTAGAGACGGAGCGGGCAGCTCGGGTACGCAGTATTTT
TRBJ1-4 NA few TRBV5-5 CASSRGTARQNEKLFF TGTGCCAGCAGCCGAGGAACAGCCCGCCAAAATGAAAAACTGTTTTTT
TRBJ1-1 TRBD1 NA TRBV7-6 CASSTPGQGKMNTEAFF TGTGCCAGCAGCACTCCGGGACAGGGGAAAATGAACACTGAAGCTTTCTTT
TRBJ1-1 NA few TRBV7-2 CASRPQLTVTEAFF TGTGCCAGCAGGCCTCAGCTCACGGTCACTGAAGCTTTCTTT
TRBJ2-3 NA NA TRBV5-1 CASSLLTRARGGTDTQYF TGCGCCAGCAGCTTGTTAACTCGAGCGCGGGGCGGCACAGATACGCAGTATTTT
TRBJ2-5 TRBD1 few TRBV11-1 CASSFEGAAEETQYF TGTGCCAGCAGCTTCGAGGGGGCGGCTGAAGAGACCCAGTACTTC
TRBJ2-7 NA few TRBV20-1 CSARTTANEQYF TGCAGTGCTAGGACGACCGCCAACGAGCAGTACTTC
TRBJ1-4 NA NA TRBV19 CASNPRQNNEKLFF TGTGCCAGTAATCCGAGACAGAATAATGAAAAACTGTTTTTT
TRBJ2-2 TRBD2 NA TRBV5-1 CASGLAGGTGELFF TGCGCCAGCGGACTAGCGGGAGGGACCGGGGAGCTGTTTTTT
TRBJ1-3 NA NA TRBV7-8 CASSQRDGATSYF TGTGCCAGCAGCCAACGGGATGGGGCCACCAGCTATTTT
TRBJ1-3 NA many TRBV6-1 CASRPQGYTIYF TGTGCCAGCAGGCCACAGGGATACACCATATATTTT
TRBJ1-4 NA NA TRBV27 CASSPVGEKLFF TGTGCCAGCAGTCCCGTGGGGGAAAAACTGTTTTTT
TRBJ1-4 NA NA TRBV5-1 CASSEANEKLFF TGCGCCAGCAGTGAGGCTAATGAAAAACTGTTTTTT
TRBJ2-5 NA few TRBV21-1 CASSTLSGTGDWETQYF TGTGCCAGCAGCACCCTTTCCGGGACAGGGGATTGGGAGACCCAGTACTTC
TRBJ2-6 TRBD2 once TRBV5-4 CASSLEPSAGPSGANVLTF TGTGCCAGCAGCTTGGAGCCCTCAGCGGGGCCTTCTGGGGCCAACGTCCTGACTTTC
TRBJ2-2 TRBD1 NA TRBV20-1 CSARARGTVNTGELFF TGCAGTGCTAGAGCCCGTGGGACAGTGAACACCGGGGAGCTGTTTTTT
TRBJ2-7 TRBD1 many TRBV6-1 CASSEAGQHFYEQYF TGTGCCAGCAGTGAAGCGGGACAGCACTTCTACGAGCAGTACTTC
TRBJ2-7 NA NA TRBV3-1 CASSQFPPGHGSYEQYF TGTGCCAGCTCCCAGTTCCCGCCCGGACACGGATCCTACGAGCAGTACTTC
TRBJ2-1 NA few TRBV5-1 CASSLMGNNEQFF TGCGCCAGCAGCTTGATGGGTAATAATGAGCAGTTCTTC
TRBJ2-1 NA few TRBV5-1 CASSYDRYYNEQFF TGCGCCAGCAGCTATGACAGGTACTACAATGAGCAGTTCTTC
TRBJ2-7 TRBD2 NA TRBV10-3 CASTPGTSLYEQYF TGTGCCTCGACGCCCGGGACTAGCCTGTACGAGCAGTACTTC
TRBJ1-2 TRBD1 few TRBV10-3 CAISTGENYGYTF TGTGCCATCAGCACAGGGGAAAACTATGGCTACACCTTC
TRBJ1-1 NA NA TRBV5-1 CASRARGGVNTEAFF TGCGCCAGCAGAGCCCGAGGGGGGGTGAACACTGAAGCTTTCTTT
TRBJ2-7 TRBD1 many TRBV13 CASSRTGDSYEQYF TGTGCCAGCAGCCGGACAGGGGACTCCTACGAGCAGTACTTC
TRBJ2-5 NA NA TRBV6-2/TRBV6-3 CASSYSGRGRKETQYF TGTGCCAGCAGTTACTCCGGCAGGGGGAGGAAAGAGACCCAGTACTTC
TRBJ1-1 TRBD1 few TRBV20-1 CSARDPRTGEQTEAFF TGCAGTGCTAGAGACCCCCGGACAGGGGAGCAAACTGAAGCTTTCTTT